The 9 T cell receptor beta chains presented below share a single source sample, sequenced in a study of naive and memory T cell subsets. Ligated cDNA underwent four rounds of PCR with nested alpha and beta constant region primers and SP2. TCRdb re-called the UMI-ligation and nested PCR reads through MiXCR, storing one row per CDR3 protein. The sample contains 35,000 to 40,000 distinct CDR3 sequences, approximately 10% of which appear only once. Documented treatment: skin biopsy from PPD injection site in Mantoux-positive individual. An oligonucleotide containing a UMI was ligated to the 3' end of TCR cDNA. The specimen was skin, collected from a tuberculin skin test site. The receptors originated from an adult in good health.

The chain has TRBV5-6 and TRBJ1-2; 7 bases are shared with TRBD1. CDR1 and CDR2 (germline): SGHDT, YYEEEE. The V and J ends lost 7 bases and 2 bases, in that order; junction bases with no gene match: 11. The CDR3 is 15 amino acids. The CDR3 DNA follows: TGTGCCAGCTCTGTGGGACAGCGCCTCAACTATGGCTACACCTTC. Translation: CASSVGQRLNYGYTF.

V is TRBV6-9 and J is TRBJ1-5, with 10 bases identical to TRBD1. The CDR3 runs to 14 residues. The V segment lost 6 bases and the J segment 4 bases; nucleotides outside the gene matches: 3. In germline, CDR1 is MNHGY, CDR2 SVAAGI. In nucleotides, the CDR3 is TGTGCCAGCAGCGGGGGACAGGGGAATCAGCCCCAGCATTTT. Protein product: CASSGGQGNQPQHF.

This sequence joins TRBV6-1 and TRBJ2-1, with 7 nucleotides matching TRBD1. CDR3 length: 16 residues. Germline V gene data show CDR1 as MNHNS and CDR2 as SASEGT. V lost 2 bases and J lost 4; bases outside the gene matches: 8. The DNA for the CDR3 is TGTGCCAGCAGTGAAATGGGACAGCTCCAGTACAATGAGCAGTTCTTC. Amino acid sequence: CASSEMGQLQYNEQFF.

This clonotype was observed a handful of times. J is TRBJ1-2 and V is TRBV6-2 or TRBV6-3; D might be TRBD1 (6 bases). The germline CDR1 and CDR2 sequences are MNHEY and SVGEGT. The CDR3 is 15 residues long. V lost 9 bases, J lost 1 base, and 18 bases lay in between. In DNA, the CDR3 is TGTGCCAGTGGATCAAACAGGGTCGGTAACTATGGCTACACCTTC. It codes for CASGSNRVGNYGYTF.

This clonotype showed up just a few times. The chain has TRBV20-1 and TRBJ2-5; 7 bases map to TRBD1. Germline V gene data show CDR1 as DFQATT and CDR2 as SNEGSKA (reference sequence). Trimming at V came to 3 bases and at J to 0 bases, leaving 7 bases not matched to a gene. The length of the CDR3 is 15 residues. The CDR3: CSASRDRTYQETQYF. CDR3 coding DNA: TGCAGTGCTAGCCGGGACAGAACATACCAAGAGACCCAGTACTTC.

This clonotype appeared a single time. The junction and the germline gene differ at one end; a read error may be behind it. This sequence joins TRBV7-2 and TRBJ2-3; no clear D. The CDR3 runs 13 residues. Germline CDR1 SGHTA, CDR2 FQGNSA. The CDR3 coding sequence is TGTGCCAGCAGCTTTAGCACGGCACAAGATACGCATTTT. Its protein is CASSFSTAQDTHF.

At least ten counts were recorded for this clonotype. V and J are TRBV12-3 or TRBV12-4 and TRBJ2-1; tentative D call: TRBD1 (6 bases). V lost 3 bases and J lost 0, with 12 bases in between. CDR3 length: 16 amino acids. CDR3 residues: CASSFPQGPSYNEQFF. The DNA of the CDR3 is TGTGCCAGCAGTTTCCCCCAGGGGCCCTCCTACAATGAGCAGTTCTTC.

The rearrangement uses TRBV12-3 or TRBV12-4 and TRBJ2-1, with D perhaps assigned TRBD1 or TRBD2 (5 bases each). V lost 3 bases, J lost 5 bases, and 11 bases lay in between. This CDR3 contains 14 residues. In DNA form, the CDR3 reads TGTGCCAGCAGTTTTTACGGGGCTGACAATGAGCAGTTCTTC. Translating it yields CASSFYGADNEQFF.

This clonotype is medium-sized (0.01 to 0.1%) in the sample. The rearrangement links TRBV7-2 to TRBJ2-2, with D possibly TRBD2 on 7 matching bases. CDR1 is SGHTA and CDR2 is FQGNSA in the germline V gene. With 1 base removed from V and 6 bases from J, the gap between germline ends came to 15 bases. The CDR3 loop spans 16 amino acids. DNA of the CDR3: TGTGCCAGCAGCTTAGTCGGGGGGCGCGGGTCCGGGGAGCTGTTTTTT. Amino acid sequence: CASSLVGGRGSGELFF.